This TCR beta chain is drawn from a study of cytomegalovirus exposure and HLA in healthy donors. General study findings and limits: A missense variant in DCLRE1C was later tied to TCR beta V- and J-gene trimming. HLA alleles were associated with some 16,000 TCR beta sequences in a later analysis at 0.05 false discovery rate.

Trimming cost V 10 bases and J 7 bases; bases outside gene matches: 6. Germline values: CDR1 ENHRY, CDR2 SYGVKD. This CDR3 contains 12 residues. As for this clone: The antigen is not known.

Primers included in the PCR were 60 Vbeta and 13 Jbeta primers. Sequencing was performed with immunoSEQ multiplex PCR; in TCRdb, only in-frame clones are kept and a portion is missing. The sample yields about 76,000 clones, around four fifths seen once. Sequencing was performed on PBMCs. V and J are TRBV10-3 and TRBJ1-5; TRBD1 aligns across 8 bases. This receptor was taken from a woman aged 40 to 49 in good health and CMV-seropositive. Here the CDR3 DNA reads TGTGCCACCAGGACAGGGTACCAGCCCCAGCATTTT. Residues: CATRTGYQPQHF.